A selection of T cell receptor beta chains follows, all from one sample in a study of T cell responses to AZD1222 COVID-19 vaccine. Data came from immunoSEQ multiplex PCR; TCRdb stores just in-frame clones and leaves some out. This table has about 67,000 clones, 80% to 85% appearing once. The source material was peripheral blood, sampled on day 0 of AZD1222 vaccination. These receptors were obtained from an adult in good health. Each CDR3 is given with its conserved first and last residue. The D gene is left open where the match is weak.

V | D | CDR3
TRBV29-1 | NA | CSVIWGYEQYF
TRBV4-3 | TRBD2 | CASSQEPTISGVITDTQYF
TRBV3-1/TRBV3-2 | TRBD1 | CASSQDLDRVGQYF
TRBV7-3 | NA | CASSLFGTSIGGGNTGELFF
TRBV4-1 | TRBD1 | CASSQGGQGSTGELFF
TRBV27 | NA | CASSRGARNEKLFF
TRBV4-3 | NA | CASSHAWDTNQPQHF
TRBV28 | NA | CASTTHRRGKLSYNEQFF
TRBV7-2 | NA | CASSLMADSGNTIYF
TRBV29-1 | NA | CSVVVSEKLFF
TRBV18 | TRBD1 | CASSPLQGEQYF
TRBV2 | NA | CASSETTITQYF
TRBV18 | NA | CASSPERQPYGYTF
TRBV27 | TRBD1 | CASSPGTGFRTQYF
TRBV19 | TRBD2 | CASSLLAGYEQYF
TRBV27 | NA | CASITLRGARANTEAFF
TRBV24-1 | NA | CATSDNLAWQFF
TRBV28 | NA | CASSYEQKNTEAFF
TRBV9 | NA | CASSRIGTFGEQFF
TRBV5-5 | NA | CASSLGQWGRSYNSPLHF
TRBV28 | NA | CASSPPTDTQYF
TRBV29-1 | TRBD1 | CSVARITGGKNTEAFF
TRBV11-2 | TRBD2 | CASSLGGTSGAYNEQFF
TRBV7-6 | TRBD1 | CASSLGTGGWEQFF
TRBV11-2 | NA | CASSLDSAGAYEQYF
TRBV19 | NA | CASSRRNTGELFF
TRBV13 | TRBD1 | CASHRGSSYEQYF
TRBV10-3 | NA | CAIRGQVGQPQHF
TRBV3-1/TRBV3-2 | NA | CASSRGRTGETQYF
TRBV6-5 | NA | CASTAQGSAYEQYF
TRBV6-6 | TRBD1 | CASTDRGGQPQHF
TRBV7-2 | TRBD2 | CASSPQSSGGAAEQFF
TRBV6-1 | NA | CASSEVGEKLFF
TRBV16 | NA | CASRQTGNTEAFF
TRBV11-2 | NA | CASSPISDSPLHF
TRBV5-1 | NA | CASSSSSTYEQYF
TRBV5-1 | NA | CASSLASGVKNGYTF